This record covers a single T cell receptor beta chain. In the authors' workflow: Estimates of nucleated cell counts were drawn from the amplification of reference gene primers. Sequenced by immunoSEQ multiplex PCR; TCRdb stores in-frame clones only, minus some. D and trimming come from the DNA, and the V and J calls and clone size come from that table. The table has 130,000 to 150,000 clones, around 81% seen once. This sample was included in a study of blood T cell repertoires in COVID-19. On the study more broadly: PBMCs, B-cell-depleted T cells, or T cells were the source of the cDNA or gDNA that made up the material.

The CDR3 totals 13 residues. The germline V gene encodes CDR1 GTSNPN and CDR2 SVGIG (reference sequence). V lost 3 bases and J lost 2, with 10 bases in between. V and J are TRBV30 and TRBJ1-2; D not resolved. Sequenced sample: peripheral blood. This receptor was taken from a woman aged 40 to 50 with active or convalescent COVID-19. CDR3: CAWSELYNYGYTF. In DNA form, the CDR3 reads TGTGCCTGGAGCGAACTGTACAACTATGGCTACACCTTC.